This T cell receptor beta chain is from a study of blood T cell repertoires in COVID-19. Study-wide background: The samples span acute and convalescent COVID-19 from the United States, Italy and Spain.

The V segment lost 2 bases and the J segment 8 bases; nucleotides outside the gene matches: 6. Germline lookup yields CDR1 SGHAT and CDR2 FQNNGV. The CDR3 consists of 15 residues. Patients in Seattle were enrolled during active infection, then followed longitudinally. Authors' analysis steps: It was from reference gene primer amplification that nucleated cell counts were estimated. Some clones are missing from TCRdb's copy, which holds only in-frame ones; the method was immunoSEQ multiplex PCR. That table furnishes V, J and clone size, whereas the DNA furnished D and trimming. The sample yields approximately 170,000 clones, around 86% seen once.

Sequenced input: peripheral blood. The source of this sequence is a woman of 80 years or more with COVID-19, enrolled during active disease. The rearrangement joins TRBV11-2 to TRBJ2-1, with 10 bases lining up with TRBD2. CDR3 loop: CASSLTPSGSDEQFF. In DNA, the CDR3 is TGTGCCAGCAGCTTAACGCCTAGCGGGAGCGATGAGCAGTTCTTC.